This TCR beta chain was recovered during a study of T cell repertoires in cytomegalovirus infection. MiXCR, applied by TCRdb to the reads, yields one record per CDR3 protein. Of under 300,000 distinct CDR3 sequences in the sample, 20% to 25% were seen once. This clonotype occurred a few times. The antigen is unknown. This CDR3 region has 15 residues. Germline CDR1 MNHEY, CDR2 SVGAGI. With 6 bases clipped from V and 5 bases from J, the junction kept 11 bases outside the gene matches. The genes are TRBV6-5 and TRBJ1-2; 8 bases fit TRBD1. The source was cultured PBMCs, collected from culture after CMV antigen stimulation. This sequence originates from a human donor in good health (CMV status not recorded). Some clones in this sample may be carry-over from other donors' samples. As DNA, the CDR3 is TGTGCCAGCAGGGGGACAGGAGAATCTCTTTATGGCTACACCTTC. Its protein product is CASRGTGESLYGYTF.